This is a list of T cell receptor beta chains from one sample in a study of OX40 agonist ivuxolimab in advanced cancers. Libraries were prepared by immunoSEQ multiplex PCR; TCRdb keeps only in-frame clonotypes and omits some of them. The sample lists about 70,000 clones; over 70% were seen once. The sequences come from CD4+ or CD8+ T cells sorted from blood, collected in a trial of the OX40 agonist ivuxolimab. The receptor source for this set is an adult with an advanced solid tumor such as melanoma, head and neck, liver or kidney cancer. Both conserved end residues are part of each CDR3. D genes are given only for firm matches. The listing skips clone size in some rows; elsewhere it reads once, few, many or a size class.

>TRBV2|TRBD1|NA|TRBJ2-5
CASRGFGQGRRETQYF
TGTGCCAGCAGAGGATTCGGACAGGGACGTCGAGAGACCCAGTACTTC
>TRBV30|TRBD2|NA|TRBJ2-2
CAWSVPERESGELFF
TGTGCCTGGAGTGTACCGGAGCGGGAGTCCGGGGAGCTGTTTTTT
>TRBV18|NA|NA|TRBJ1-1
CASSPQGLNTEAFF
TGTGCCAGCTCACCCCAGGGGTTGAACACTGAAGCTTTCTTT
>TRBV25-1|NA|NA|TRBJ1-2
CASSDFPYGYTF
TGTGCCAGCAGTGATTTTCCTTATGGCTACACCTTC
>TRBV7-3|NA|NA|TRBJ2-1
CASSRGGRPRLFF
TGTGCCAGCAGTAGGGGGGGTCGCCCACGCCTGTTCTTC
>TRBV7-9|NA|NA|TRBJ2-1
CASSPPQDEQFF
TGTGCCAGCAGCCCCCCTCAGGATGAGCAGTTCTTC
>TRBV5-1|NA|NA|TRBJ1-3
CASSLQGQGSGNTIYF
TGCGCCAGCAGCTTACAGGGCCAAGGATCTGGAAACACCATATATTTT
>TRBV19|NA|NA|TRBJ1-1
CASSIGDREAFF
TGTGCCAGTAGTATAGGTGACCGGGAAGCTTTCTTT
>TRBV9|TRBD2|NA|TRBJ2-5
CASSAGRGGETQYF
TGTGCCAGCAGCGCAGGGAGGGGAGGGGAGACCCAGTACTTC
>TRBV7-9|NA|NA|TRBJ2-1
CASSLVPGMGNEQFF
TGTGCCAGCAGCTTAGTTCCCGGGATGGGCAATGAGCAGTTCTTC
>TRBV6-1|TRBD1|NA|TRBJ2-7
CASSEEGQRYYHFYEQYF
TGTGCCAGCAGTGAAGAGGGACAGCGTTACTACCACTTCTACGAGCAGTACTTC
>TRBV18|TRBD1|NA|TRBJ1-3
CASSPGTGGTGNTIYF
TGTGCCAGCTCACCCGGGACAGGGGGGACTGGAAACACCATATATTTT
>TRBV11-3|TRBD2|once|TRBJ2-7
CASSSFTSGGSYEQYF
TGTGCCAGCAGCTCCTTTACCTCGGGAGGATCCTACGAGCAGTACTTC
>TRBV6-1|TRBD2|NA|TRBJ2-7
CASSETSGSFYEQYF
TGTGCCAGCAGTGAAACTAGCGGGAGTTTTTACGAGCAGTACTTC
>TRBV27|NA|NA|TRBJ2-7
CASSLSPRKGYEQYF
TGTGCCAGCAGTTTATCCCCGCGGAAGGGCTACGAGCAGTACTTC
>TRBV6-6|NA|NA|TRBJ2-7
CASSPTYEQYF
TGTGCCAGCAGCCCTACCTACGAGCAGTACTTC
>TRBV6-5|NA|NA|TRBJ1-5
CASSYSMERNQPQHF
TGTGCCAGCAGTTACTCGATGGAGAGGAATCAGCCCCAGCATTTT
>TRBV2|NA|NA|TRBJ2-5
CASSPPTPLQETQYF
TGTGCCAGCAGCCCTCCGACACCGTTACAAGAGACCCAGTACTTC
>TRBV10-3|NA|NA|TRBJ1-2
CAINERTANYGYTF
TGTGCCATCAACGAGCGAACGGCCAACTATGGCTACACCTTC
>TRBV27|NA|NA|TRBJ1-1
CASSLTPRGANTEAFF
TGTGCCAGCAGTTTAACTCCCCGGGGGGCGAACACTGAAGCTTTCTTT
>TRBV21-1|NA|NA|TRBJ2-2
CASSKGTRHWGFRVSGELFF
TGTGCCAGCAGCAAAGGGACGCGCCACTGGGGGTTTAGGGTATCCGGGGAGCTGTTTTTT
>TRBV7-3|NA|NA|TRBJ2-1
CASSWGTEEQFF
TGTGCCAGCAGTTGGGGGACGGAAGAGCAGTTCTTC
>TRBV6-1|NA|NA|TRBJ2-6
CASSEKRNSGANVLTF
TGTGCCAGCAGTGAGAAGCGGAACTCTGGGGCCAACGTCCTGACTTTC
>TRBV5-4|TRBD2|few|TRBJ2-7
CASSQTSGEQYF
TGTGCCAGCAGCCAAACTAGCGGTGAGCAGTACTTC
>TRBV11-3|TRBD2|NA|TRBJ2-7
CASSLRGAIPPYEQYF
TGTGCCAGCAGCTTGCGGGGGGCGATCCCGCCCTACGAGCAGTACTTC
>TRBV5-1|NA|NA|TRBJ2-3
CASSLGGGPGDTQYF
TGCGCCAGCAGCCTGGGAGGCGGCCCGGGAGATACGCAGTATTTT
>TRBV19|NA|NA|TRBJ1-1
CASSTSWARGSTEAFF
TGTGCCAGTAGTACGTCGTGGGCACGAGGAAGCACTGAAGCTTTCTTT
>TRBV11-3|NA|NA|TRBJ2-3
CASSSWTGTDTQYF
TGTGCCAGCAGCTCCTGGACAGGCACAGATACGCAGTATTTT
>TRBV5-1|NA|NA|TRBJ2-7
CASSAVGGLGEQYF
TGCGCCAGCAGCGCCGTAGGAGGGTTGGGCGAGCAGTACTTC
>TRBV19|NA|NA|TRBJ1-3
CASSEGSGNTIYF
TGTGCCAGTAGTGAGGGGTCTGGAAACACCATATATTTT
>TRBV5-1|TRBD2|NA|TRBJ2-1
CASSTFAGGDSNEQFF
TGCGCCAGCAGTACTTTTGCGGGAGGCGACAGCAATGAGCAGTTCTTC
>TRBV7-3|NA|few|TRBJ1-2
CASSRDSSGYTF
TGTGCCAGCAGCCGTGACAGTTCCGGCTACACCTTC
>TRBV7-9|TRBD1|NA|TRBJ2-6
CASSFYRDRALSGANVLTF
TGTGCCAGCAGCTTTTACCGGGACAGGGCCCTTTCTGGGGCCAACGTCCTGACTTTC
>TRBV4-1|TRBD2|medium-sized|TRBJ2-7
CASSQADGLAGVYEQYF
TGCGCCAGCAGCCAGGCGGACGGACTAGCGGGGGTCTACGAGCAGTACTTC
>TRBV7-9|TRBD1|NA|TRBJ2-3
CASSVGQGVTDTQYF
TGTGCCAGCAGCGTCGGACAGGGGGTTACAGATACGCAGTATTTT
>TRBV5-4|TRBD1|NA|TRBJ2-5
CASSLRTGGSQETQYF
TGTGCCAGCAGCTTGAGGACAGGGGGTAGCCAAGAGACCCAGTACTTC
>TRBV7-9|NA|few|TRBJ1-5
CASSPDRGPQHF
TGTGCCAGCAGCCCGGATAGGGGGCCCCAGCATTTT
>TRBV5-8|NA|NA|TRBJ1-1
CATREAPLMGEAFF
TGTGCCACCCGGGAAGCCCCTTTGATGGGTGAAGCTTTCTTT
>TRBV18|TRBD1|NA|TRBJ2-7
CASSPGQVYEQYF
TGTGCCAGCTCGCCGGGACAGGTCTACGAGCAGTACTTC
>TRBV19|NA|NA|TRBJ1-2
CASSIVTDYGYTF
TGTGCCAGTAGTATAGTTACAGACTATGGCTACACCTTC
>TRBV11-3|NA|NA|TRBJ2-3
CASSKGLDTQYF
TGTGCCAGCAGCAAGGGGTTAGATACGCAGTATTTT
>TRBV11-1|NA|NA|TRBJ2-7
CASSLQRGRTYEQYF
TGTGCCAGCAGCTTACAACGGGGGCGAACCTACGAGCAGTACTTC
>TRBV2|NA|NA|TRBJ1-5
CASSEVFNQPQHF
TGTGCCAGCAGTGAGGTCTTTAATCAGCCCCAGCATTTT
>TRBV11-2|NA|NA|TRBJ1-3
CASSHYISGNTIYF
TGTGCCAGCAGCCACTACATCTCTGGAAACACCATATATTTT
>TRBV5-8|NA|NA|TRBJ1-2
CASSLTGSPQYGYTF
TGTGCCAGCAGCTTGACAGGGAGTCCCCAGTATGGCTACACCTTC
>TRBV4-3|NA|NA|TRBJ1-2
CASSQVASANYGYTF
TGCGCCAGCAGCCAAGTTGCGTCAGCTAACTATGGCTACACCTTC
>TRBV5-6|NA|NA|TRBJ2-2
CASSFEWGSGANTGELFF
TGTGCCAGCAGCTTTGAGTGGGGGTCCGGGGCGAACACCGGGGAGCTGTTTTTT
>TRBV11-2|NA|NA|TRBJ2-7
CASSSGGSSYEQYF
TGTGCCAGCAGCTCTGGAGGTTCATCCTACGAGCAGTACTTC
>TRBV10-1|NA|NA|TRBJ2-7
CASSYTYEQYF
TGCGCCAGCTCTTACACCTACGAGCAGTACTTC
>TRBV19|NA|NA|TRBJ1-1
CASRRQQLMNTEAFF
TGTGCCAGTAGGCGGCAGCAACTAATGAACACTGAAGCTTTCTTT
>TRBV19|NA|NA|TRBJ2-2
CARRTDPTGELFF
TGTGCCAGACGGACGGATCCCACCGGGGAGCTGTTTTTT
>TRBV6-1|NA|once|TRBJ2-7
CASSDRAQYEQYF
TGTGCCAGCAGTGACCGCGCCCAGTACGAGCAGTACTTC
>TRBV4-1|TRBD2|few|TRBJ2-7
CASSRGQGLAGSEQYF
TGCGCCAGCAGCCGCGGACAAGGACTAGCCGGTTCCGAGCAGTACTTC
>TRBV29-1|NA|NA|TRBJ1-5
CSVRDTSNQPQHF
TGCAGCGTTAGGGACACCAGCAATCAGCCCCAGCATTTT
>TRBV6-1|TRBD2|NA|TRBJ2-1
CASSEESGKYNEQFF
TGTGCCAGCAGTGAGGAGAGCGGGAAATACAATGAGCAGTTCTTC
>TRBV7-2|NA|NA|TRBJ2-3
CASSSHSFRTDSTDTQYF
TGTGCCAGCAGCTCGCATAGTTTCAGGACAGATAGCACAGATACGCAGTATTTT